This T cell receptor (beta chain) emerged from a study of cytomegalovirus exposure and HLA in healthy donors. Study summary: An early data release held tens of millions of unique TCRs from HLA-typed donors.

PCR was performed using 60 Vbeta and 13 Jbeta primers. Sequencing was performed with immunoSEQ multiplex PCR; in TCRdb, only in-frame clones are kept and a portion is missing. The table lists 150,000 to 250,000 clones, less than 85% of them singletons, with approximately 1.4% in the top ten. General study points: In a later analysis, V- and J-gene trimming of beta chains associated with a DCLRE1C missense variant, replicated independently. In a later analysis, specific HLA alleles were associated with 15,000 to 20,000 TCR beta sequences at a 0.05 false discovery rate.

CDR3 length: 14 amino acids. CDR1 is SGHAT and CDR2 is FQNNGV in the germline V gene. V gave up 4 bases and J gave up 6 bases, with 15 bases separating them. On this clone: Its antigen is still unknown.

This clonotype was obtained from a girl aged 10 to 17 in good health and CMV-seropositive. Material for sequencing was PBMCs. This chain links TRBV11-2 with TRBJ2-5, with a possible D match to TRBD2 (5 bases). Written as DNA, the CDR3 is TGTGCCAGCAGCTCTCTGACGGGGTGGCAGACCCAGTACTTC. It yields the protein CASSSLTGWQTQYF.